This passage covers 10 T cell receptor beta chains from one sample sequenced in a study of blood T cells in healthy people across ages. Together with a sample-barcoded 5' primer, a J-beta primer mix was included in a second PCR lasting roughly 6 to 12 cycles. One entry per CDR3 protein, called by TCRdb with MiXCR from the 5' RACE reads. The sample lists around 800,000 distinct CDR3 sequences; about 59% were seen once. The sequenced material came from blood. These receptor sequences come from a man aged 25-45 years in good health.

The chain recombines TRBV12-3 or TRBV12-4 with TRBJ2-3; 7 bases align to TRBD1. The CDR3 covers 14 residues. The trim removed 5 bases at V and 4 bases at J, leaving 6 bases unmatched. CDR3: CASSDRGGADTQYF. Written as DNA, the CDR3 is TGTGCCAGCAGTGACAGAGGGGGCGCAGATACGCAGTATTTT.

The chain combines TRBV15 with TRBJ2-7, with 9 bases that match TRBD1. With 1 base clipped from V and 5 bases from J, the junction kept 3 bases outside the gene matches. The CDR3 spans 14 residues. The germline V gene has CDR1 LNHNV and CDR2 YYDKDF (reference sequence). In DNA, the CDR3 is TGTGCCACCAGCAGAGGGGACAGGGCCAACGAGCAGTACTTC. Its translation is CATSRGDRANEQYF.

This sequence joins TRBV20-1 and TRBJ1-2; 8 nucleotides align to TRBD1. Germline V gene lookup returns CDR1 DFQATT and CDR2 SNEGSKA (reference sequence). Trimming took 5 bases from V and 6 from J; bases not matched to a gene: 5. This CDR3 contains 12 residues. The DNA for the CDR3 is TGCAGTGCTTTCCGGACAGGGAATGGCTACACCTTC. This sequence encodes CSAFRTGNGYTF.

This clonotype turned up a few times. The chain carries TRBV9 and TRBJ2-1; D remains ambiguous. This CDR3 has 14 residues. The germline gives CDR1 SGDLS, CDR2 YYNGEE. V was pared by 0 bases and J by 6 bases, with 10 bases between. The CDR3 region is CASSVAGRVNEQFF. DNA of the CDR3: TGTGCCAGCAGCGTAGCGGGCCGAGTCAATGAGCAGTTCTTC.

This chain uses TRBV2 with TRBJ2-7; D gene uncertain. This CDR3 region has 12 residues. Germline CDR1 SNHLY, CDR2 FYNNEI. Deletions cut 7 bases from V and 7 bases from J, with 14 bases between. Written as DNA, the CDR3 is TGTGCCAGCATTCTGGACGCCGCTGAGCAGTACTTC. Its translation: CASILDAAEQYF.

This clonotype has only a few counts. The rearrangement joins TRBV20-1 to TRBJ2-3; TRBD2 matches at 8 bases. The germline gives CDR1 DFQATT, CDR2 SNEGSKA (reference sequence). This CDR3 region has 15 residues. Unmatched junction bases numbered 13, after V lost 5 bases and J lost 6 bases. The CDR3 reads CSAPGLVTDSDTQYF. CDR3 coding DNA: TGCAGTGCTCCGGGACTAGTAACGGATTCGGATACGCAGTATTTT.

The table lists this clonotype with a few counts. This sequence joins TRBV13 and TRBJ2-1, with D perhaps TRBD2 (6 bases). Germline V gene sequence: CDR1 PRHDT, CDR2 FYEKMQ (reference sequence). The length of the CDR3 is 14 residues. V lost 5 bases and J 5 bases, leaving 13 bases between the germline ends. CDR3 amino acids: CASSDILANNEQFF. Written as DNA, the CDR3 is TGTGCCAGCAGCGATATACTAGCTAACAATGAGCAGTTCTTC.

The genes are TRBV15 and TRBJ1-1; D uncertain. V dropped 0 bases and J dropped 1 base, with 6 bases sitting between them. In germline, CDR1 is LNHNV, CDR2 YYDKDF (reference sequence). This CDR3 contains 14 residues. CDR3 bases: TGTGCCACCAGCAGAGATCAGAGGAACACTGAAGCTTTCTTT. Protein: CATSRDQRNTEAFF.

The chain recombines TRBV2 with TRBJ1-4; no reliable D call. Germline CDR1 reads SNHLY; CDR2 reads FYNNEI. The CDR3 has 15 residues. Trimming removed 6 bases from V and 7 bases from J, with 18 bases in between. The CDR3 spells CASRGLGPPGEKLFF. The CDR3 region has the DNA TGTGCCAGCAGGGGTCTGGGCCCCCCTGGTGAAAAACTGTTTTTT. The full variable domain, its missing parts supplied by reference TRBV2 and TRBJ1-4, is EPEVTQTPSHQVTQMGQEVILRCVPISNHLYFYWYRQILGQKVEFLVSFYNNEISEKSEIFDDQFSVERPDGSNFTLKIRSTKLEDSAMYFCASRGLGPPGEKLFFGSGTQLSVL.

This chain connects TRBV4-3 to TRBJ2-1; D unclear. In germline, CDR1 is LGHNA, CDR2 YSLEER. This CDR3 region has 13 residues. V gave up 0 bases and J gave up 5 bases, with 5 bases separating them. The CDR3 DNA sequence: TGCGCCAGCAGCCAAGAAAGTCACAATGAGCAGTTCTTC. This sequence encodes CASSQESHNEQFF.